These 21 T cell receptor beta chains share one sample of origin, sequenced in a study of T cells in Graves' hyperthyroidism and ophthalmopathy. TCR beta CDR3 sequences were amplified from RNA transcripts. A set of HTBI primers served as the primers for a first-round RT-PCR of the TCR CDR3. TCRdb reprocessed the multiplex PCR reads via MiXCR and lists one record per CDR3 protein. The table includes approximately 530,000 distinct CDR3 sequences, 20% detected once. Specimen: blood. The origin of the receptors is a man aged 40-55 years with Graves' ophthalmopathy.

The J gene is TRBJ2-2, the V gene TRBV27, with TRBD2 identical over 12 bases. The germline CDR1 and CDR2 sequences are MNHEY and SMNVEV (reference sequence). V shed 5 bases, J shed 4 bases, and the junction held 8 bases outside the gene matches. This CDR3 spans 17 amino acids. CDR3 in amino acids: CASSGLLAGGSTGELFF. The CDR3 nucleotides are TGTGCCAGCAGTGGTCTCCTAGCGGGAGGGTCCACCGGGGAGCTGTTTTTT.

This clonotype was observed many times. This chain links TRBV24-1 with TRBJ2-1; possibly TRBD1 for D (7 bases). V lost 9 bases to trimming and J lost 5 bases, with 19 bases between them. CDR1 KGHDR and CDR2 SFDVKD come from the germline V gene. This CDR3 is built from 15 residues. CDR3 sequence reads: CATSGARDSHNEQFF. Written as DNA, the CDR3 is TGTGCCACCTCGGGGGCCCGGGACAGTCACAATGAGCAGTTCTTC.

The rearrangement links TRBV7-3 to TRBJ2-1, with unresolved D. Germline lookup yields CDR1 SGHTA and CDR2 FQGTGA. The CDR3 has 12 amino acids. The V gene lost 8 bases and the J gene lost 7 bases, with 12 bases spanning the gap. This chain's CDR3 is CASGDIGNEQFF. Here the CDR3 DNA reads TGTGCCAGCGGAGATATAGGGAATGAGCAGTTCTTC.

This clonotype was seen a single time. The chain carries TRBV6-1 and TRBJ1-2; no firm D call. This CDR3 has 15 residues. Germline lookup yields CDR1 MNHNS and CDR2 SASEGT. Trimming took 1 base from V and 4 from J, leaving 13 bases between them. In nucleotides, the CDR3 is TGTGCCAGCAGTGAAGGGAGGGTATTGAGCTATGGCTACACCTTC. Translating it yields CASSEGRVLSYGYTF.

The CDR3 protein is CASSPEGGETQYF. CDR3 bases: TGTGCCAGCAGCCCCGAGGGAGGGGAGACCCAGTACTTC. The gene calls are TRBV11-3 and TRBJ2-5; 7 bases agree with TRBD2. The CDR3 has 13 residues. Germline CDR1 and CDR2: SGHNT and YENEEA. V was pared by 5 bases and J by 5 bases, with 5 bases of the junction left unmatched.

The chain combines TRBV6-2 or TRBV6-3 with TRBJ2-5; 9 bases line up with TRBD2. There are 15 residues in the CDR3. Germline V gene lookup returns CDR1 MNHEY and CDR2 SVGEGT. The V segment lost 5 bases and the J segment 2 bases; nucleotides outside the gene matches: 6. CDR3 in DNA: TGTGCCAGCAGTAGAAGACTAGCGGAACAAGAGACCCAGTACTTC. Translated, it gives CASSRRLAEQETQYF.

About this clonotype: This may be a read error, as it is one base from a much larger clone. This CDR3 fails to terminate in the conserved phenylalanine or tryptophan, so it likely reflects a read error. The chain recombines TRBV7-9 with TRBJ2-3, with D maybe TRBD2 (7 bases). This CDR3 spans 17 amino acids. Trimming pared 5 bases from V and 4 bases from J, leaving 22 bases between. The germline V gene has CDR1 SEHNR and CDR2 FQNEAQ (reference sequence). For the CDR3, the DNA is TGTGCCAGCAGCGGGTTACGTCGACGGGGGGCGGCAGATACGCAGTATTCT. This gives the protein CASSGLRRRGAADTQYS.

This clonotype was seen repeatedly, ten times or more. CDR3 protein: CASIKSQGSDTQYF. The CDR3 DNA follows: TGTGCCAGCATCAAATCACAGGGATCAGATACGCAGTATTTT. The gene calls are TRBV12-3 or TRBV12-4 and TRBJ2-3; maybe TRBD1 (6 bases). This CDR3 region has 14 residues. Trimming cost V 7 bases and J 4 bases, with 15 bases left between them.

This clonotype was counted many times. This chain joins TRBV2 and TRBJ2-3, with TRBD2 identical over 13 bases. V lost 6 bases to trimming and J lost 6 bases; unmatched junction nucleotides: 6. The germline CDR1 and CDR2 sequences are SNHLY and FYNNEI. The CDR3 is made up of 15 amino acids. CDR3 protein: CASSPTSGRADTQYF. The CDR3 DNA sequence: TGTGCCAGCAGCCCTACTAGCGGGAGGGCGGATACGCAGTATTTT.

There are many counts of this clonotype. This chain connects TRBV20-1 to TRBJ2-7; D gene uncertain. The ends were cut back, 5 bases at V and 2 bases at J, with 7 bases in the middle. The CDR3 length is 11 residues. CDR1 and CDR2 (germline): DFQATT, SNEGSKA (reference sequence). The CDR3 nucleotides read TGCAGTGCTGATAACCCCTACGAGCAGTACTTC. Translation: CSADNPYEQYF.

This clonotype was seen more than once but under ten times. CDR3: CAIIGQVSYNEQFF. The DNA of the CDR3 is TGTGCCATCATAGGGCAGGTGAGCTACAATGAGCAGTTCTTC. The rearrangement joins TRBV6-1 to TRBJ2-1; D unresolved. CDR3 length: 14 amino acids. Trimming removed 10 bases from V and 3 bases from J, with 16 bases in between. Germline CDR1 is MNHNS and CDR2 is SASEGT.

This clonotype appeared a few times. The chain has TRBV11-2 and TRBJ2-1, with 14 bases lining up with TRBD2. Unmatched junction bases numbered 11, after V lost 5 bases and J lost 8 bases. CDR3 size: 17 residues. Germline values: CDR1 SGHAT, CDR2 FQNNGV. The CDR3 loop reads CASSPPGTSGRGHEQFF. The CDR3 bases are TGTGCCAGCAGCCCTCCCGGGACTAGCGGGAGAGGGCATGAGCAGTTCTTC.

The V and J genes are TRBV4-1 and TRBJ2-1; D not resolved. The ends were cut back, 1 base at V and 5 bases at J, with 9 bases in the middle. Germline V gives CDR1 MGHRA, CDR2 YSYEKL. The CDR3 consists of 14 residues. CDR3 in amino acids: CASSQGTAHNEQFF. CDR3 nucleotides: TGCGCCAGCAGCCAAGGTACAGCCCACAATGAGCAGTTCTTC.

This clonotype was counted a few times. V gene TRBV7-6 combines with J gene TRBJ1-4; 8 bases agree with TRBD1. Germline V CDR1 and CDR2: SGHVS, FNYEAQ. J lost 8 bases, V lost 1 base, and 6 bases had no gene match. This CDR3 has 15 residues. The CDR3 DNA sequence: TGTGCCAGCAGCTTAGAGCCAGGGGGCCGGGAAAAACTGTTTTTT. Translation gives CASSLEPGGREKLFF. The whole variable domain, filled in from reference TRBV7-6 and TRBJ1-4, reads GAGVSQSPRYKVTKRGQDVALRCDPISGHVSLYWYRQALGQGPEFLTYFNYEAQQDKSGLPNDRFSAERPEGSISTLTIQRTEQRDSAMYRCASSLEPGGREKLFFGSGTQLSVL.

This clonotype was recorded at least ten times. This CDR3 reads CASSEGPRRAGELFF. The DNA of the CDR3 is TGTGCCAGCAGTGAAGGCCCGCGACGGGCCGGGGAGCTGTTTTTT. The gene calls are TRBV2 and TRBJ2-2; the D is unclear. Trimming removed 1 base at V and 6 bases at J, with 12 bases between. Per the germline V gene, CDR1 is SNHLY and CDR2 is FYNNEI. The CDR3 is 15 residues long.

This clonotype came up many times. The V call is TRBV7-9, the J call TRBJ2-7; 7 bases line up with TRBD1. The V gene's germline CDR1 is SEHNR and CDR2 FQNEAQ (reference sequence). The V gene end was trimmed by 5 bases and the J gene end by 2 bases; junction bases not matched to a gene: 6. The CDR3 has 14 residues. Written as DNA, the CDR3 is TGTGCCAGCAGCCCCGGGACAGCACCCTACGAGCAGTACTTC. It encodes CASSPGTAPYEQYF.

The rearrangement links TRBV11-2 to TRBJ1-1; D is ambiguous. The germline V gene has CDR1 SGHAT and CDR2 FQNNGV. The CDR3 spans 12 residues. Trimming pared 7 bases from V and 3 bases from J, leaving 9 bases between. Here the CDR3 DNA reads TGTGCCAGCAACTTGATGGACACTGAAGCTTTCTTT. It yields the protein CASNLMDTEAFF.

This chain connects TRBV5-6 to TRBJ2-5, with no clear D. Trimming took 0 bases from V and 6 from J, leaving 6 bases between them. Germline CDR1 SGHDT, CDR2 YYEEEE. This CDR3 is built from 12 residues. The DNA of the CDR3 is TGTGCCAGCAGCTTGGATATGAAGACCCAGTACTTC. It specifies CASSLDMKTQYF.

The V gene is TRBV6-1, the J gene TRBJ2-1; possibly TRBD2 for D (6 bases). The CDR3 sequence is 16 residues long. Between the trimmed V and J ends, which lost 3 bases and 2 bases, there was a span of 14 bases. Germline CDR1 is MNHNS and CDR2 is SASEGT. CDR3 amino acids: CASSESVGGTYNEQFF. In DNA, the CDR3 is TGTGCCAGCAGTGAGTCTGTGGGAGGAACCTACAATGAGCAGTTCTTC.

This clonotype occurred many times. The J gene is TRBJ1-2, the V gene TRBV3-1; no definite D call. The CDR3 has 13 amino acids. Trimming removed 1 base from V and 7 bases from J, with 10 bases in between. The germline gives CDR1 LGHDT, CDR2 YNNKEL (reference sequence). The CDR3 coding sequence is TGTGCCAGCAGCCAAGGGTCGGACGCTGGCTACACCTTC. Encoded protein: CASSQGSDAGYTF.

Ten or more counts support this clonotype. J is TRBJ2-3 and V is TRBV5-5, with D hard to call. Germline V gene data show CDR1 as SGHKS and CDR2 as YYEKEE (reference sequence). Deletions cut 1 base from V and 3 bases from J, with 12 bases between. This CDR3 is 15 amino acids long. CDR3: CASSLLDELTDTQYF. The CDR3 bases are TGTGCCAGCAGCTTGCTTGATGAGTTGACAGATACGCAGTATTTT.